These 30 T cell receptor beta chains share one sample of origin, sequenced in a study of CD8 T cells in Susac syndrome. Random hexamers served to reverse transcribe roughly 0.45 to 1 ug RNA. Each CDR3 protein is one row after TCRdb ran MiXCR on the immunoSEQ multiplex PCR reads. Of 160,000 or so distinct CDR3 sequences in the sample, around 95% were seen once. Sequenced material: CD8+ T cells from PBMCs. Receptor source: a human donor with multiple sclerosis.

The CDR3 is CASSVHSNEQFF. CDR3 DNA sequence: TGTGCCAGCAGCGTCCATTCCAATGAGCAGTTCTTC. The genes are TRBV9 and TRBJ2-1; D unresolved. This CDR3 is 12 amino acids long. The ends were cut back, 2 bases at V and 6 bases at J, with 6 bases in the middle. The germline V gene encodes CDR1 SGDLS and CDR2 YYNGEE.

CDR3 loop: CASSASGTGGGQPQHF. The DNA for the CDR3 is TGTGCCAGCAGCGCCTCAGGCACGGGCGGGGGACAGCCCCAGCATTTT. V is TRBV7-9 and J is TRBJ1-5, with D maybe TRBD1 (5 bases). The CDR3 has 16 residues. In germline, CDR1 is SEHNR, CDR2 FQNEAQ (reference sequence). V lost 5 bases to trimming and J lost 7 bases, with 21 bases between them.

The chain joins TRBV9 to TRBJ1-2; possible D gene TRBD1, 5 bases. The CDR3 extends over 15 amino acids. Between the trimmed V and J ends, which lost 4 bases and 3 bases, there was a span of 16 bases. Germline CDR1 and CDR2: SGDLS and YYNGEE. The CDR3 region is CASSPLRVGDYGYTF. CDR3 coding DNA: TGTGCCAGCAGCCCCCTGCGGGTAGGGGACTATGGCTACACCTTC. Filled out from reference TRBV9 and TRBJ1-2, the complete variable domain reads DSGVTQTPKHLITATGQRVTLRCSPRSGDLSVYWYQQSLDQGLQFLIQYYNGEERAKGNILERFSAQQFPDLHSELNLSSLELGDSALYFCASSPLRVGDYGYTFGSGTRLTVV.

This chain connects TRBV3-1 to TRBJ1-1; D remains unclear. The CDR3 covers 13 residues. V lost 4 bases, J lost 0 bases, and 6 bases lay in between. Germline CDR1 reads LGHDT; CDR2 reads YNNKEL (reference sequence). CDR3 amino acids: CASSPEVNTEAFF. The DNA for the CDR3 is TGTGCCAGCAGCCCCGAGGTGAACACTGAAGCTTTCTTT.

J is TRBJ1-2 and V is TRBV28; D ambiguous. There are 12 residues in the CDR3. From germline, CDR1 is MDHEN and CDR2 SYDVKM. V was clipped by 6 bases and J by 6 bases, with 11 bases between them. The DNA for the CDR3 is TGTGCCAGCAGCTTCCATGGAGATGGCTACACCTTC. Translation: CASSFHGDGYTF.

This clonotype was detected only once. The rearrangement uses TRBV19 and TRBJ1-2; D remains ambiguous. CDR1 and CDR2 (germline): LNHDA, SQIVND (reference sequence). Trimming cost V 1 base and J 3 bases, with 9 bases left between them. The CDR3 covers 14 residues. Here the CDR3 reads CASSIGHGDYGYTF. Written as DNA, the CDR3 is TGTGCCAGTAGTATAGGACACGGAGACTATGGCTACACCTTC.

The chain uses TRBV29-1 and TRBJ2-2, with 7 bases that match TRBD1. The CDR3 covers 12 residues. V lost 6 bases, J lost 8 bases, and 6 bases stayed unmatched. Germline V lookup: CDR1 SQVTM, CDR2 ANQGSEA. This CDR3 is CSVTETGGELFF. Here the CDR3 DNA reads TGCAGCGTCACCGAGACAGGGGGGGAGCTGTTTTTT.

The chain joins TRBV14 to TRBJ2-7; tentative D call: TRBD2 (6 bases). The CDR3 length is 15 residues. CDR1 and CDR2 (germline): SGHDN, FVKESK. V dropped 1 base and J dropped 9 bases, with 19 bases sitting between them. The CDR3: CASSQVQTSIRGQYF. In DNA, the CDR3 is TGTGCCAGCAGCCAAGTGCAGACTAGTATAAGGGGGCAGTACTTC.

V is TRBV19 and J is TRBJ1-5, with TRBD1 identical over 7 bases. In germline, CDR1 is LNHDA, CDR2 SQIVND (reference sequence). This CDR3 contains 16 residues. Losses at the gene ends were 5 bases for V and 3 bases for J; bases not matched to a gene: 10. CDR3 sequence (DNA): TGTGCCAGTAGTCGTCCGGAGGGACAGCTCAATCAGCCCCAGCATTTT. This encodes CASSRPEGQLNQPQHF.

The genes are TRBV6-5 and TRBJ1-2, with 10 bases aligning to TRBD1. The CDR3 extends over 17 amino acids. CDR1 and CDR2 (germline): MNHEY, SVGAGI. J gave up 0 bases and V 4 bases, and 8 bases lay outside the gene matches. CDR3 nucleotides: TGTGCCAGCAGTTCACGACAGGGGGCCGTAACTAACTATGGCTACACCTTC. Translation: CASSSRQGAVTNYGYTF.

The chain couples TRBV6-6 to TRBJ1-1; D call uncertain. CDR3 length: 14 amino acids. Trimming took 4 bases from V and 4 from J, leaving 13 bases between them. The germline V gene encodes CDR1 MNHNY and CDR2 SVGAGI (reference sequence). CDR3 sequence (DNA): TGTGCCAGCAGTTCCCCACTAATTGTCACTGAAGCTTTCTTT. Translated, it gives CASSSPLIVTEAFF.

The chain carries TRBV7-2 and TRBJ1-6, with a possible D match to TRBD1 (6 bases). Between the trimmed V and J ends, which lost 5 bases and 9 bases, there was a span of 17 bases. This CDR3 contains 15 residues. CDR1 is SGHTA and CDR2 is FQGNSA in the germline V gene. In DNA, the CDR3 is TGTGCCAGCAGCCCCGGACAGCCGGGAAGTTCACCCCTCCACTTT. Translated, it gives CASSPGQPGSSPLHF.

This chain uses TRBV9 with TRBJ2-3; D may correspond to TRBD1 or TRBD2 (6 bases each). Per the germline V gene, CDR1 is SGDLS and CDR2 is YYNGEE. V was pared by 2 bases and J by 4 bases, with 11 bases between. The CDR3 extends over 14 amino acids. The CDR3 DNA reads TGTGCCAGCAGCGTTGGGGGGCGCGCAGATACGCAGTATTTT. Translating it yields CASSVGGRADTQYF.

The V call is TRBV9, the J call TRBJ2-7, with 9 bases fitting TRBD1. In germline, CDR1 is SGDLS, CDR2 YYNGEE. The ends lost 5 bases at V and 0 bases at J; junction bases unmatched: 3. The CDR3 consists of 14 residues. CDR3 in amino acids: CASSGDRVSYEQYF. The CDR3 DNA follows: TGTGCCAGCAGTGGGGACAGGGTCTCCTACGAGCAGTACTTC.

The genes are TRBV20-1 and TRBJ1-1; 9 bases are shared with TRBD1. J gave up 0 bases and V 4 bases, and 9 bases lay outside the gene matches. Germline V gene sequence: CDR1 DFQATT, CDR2 SNEGSKA (reference sequence). The CDR3 extends over 16 amino acids. CDR3 residues: CSATRSGTGLNTEAFF. CDR3 nucleotide sequence: TGCAGTGCTACTCGCTCCGGGACAGGGCTGAACACTGAAGCTTTCTTT.

This chain joins TRBV15 and TRBJ2-1; D possibly uses TRBD1 or TRBD2 (5 bases each). V was clipped by 9 bases and J by 0 bases, with 18 bases between them. Germline CDR1 LNHNV, CDR2 YYDKDF (reference sequence). The CDR3 has 16 residues. CDR3 nucleotides: TGTGCCACAACCAGCCTCAACGGGACCTCCTACAATGAGCAGTTCTTC. As protein: CATTSLNGTSYNEQFF.

The rearrangement uses TRBV30 and TRBJ1-2, with 9 positions matching TRBD1. CDR1 is GTSNPN and CDR2 is SVGIG in the germline V gene (reference sequence). The CDR3 has 14 amino acids. The CDR3 DNA reads TGTGCTTACACGGTTGGGACAGGGAACTATGGCTACACCTTC. It codes for CAYTVGTGNYGYTF.

The chain is built from TRBV9 and TRBJ2-7, with 7 bases that match TRBD2. This CDR3 has 13 amino acids. Germline loops: CDR1 SGDLS, CDR2 YYNGEE. V was clipped by 0 bases and J by 5 bases; unmatched bases: 2. The CDR3 protein is CASSVAGGDEQYF. The CDR3 DNA is TGTGCCAGCAGCGTAGCGGGGGGTGACGAGCAGTACTTC. The full variable domain, rest sourced from reference TRBV9 and TRBJ2-7, is DSGVTQTPKHLITATGQRVTLRCSPRSGDLSVYWYQQSLDQGLQFLIQYYNGEERAKGNILERFSAQQFPDLHSELNLSSLELGDSALYFCASSVAGGDEQYFGPGTRLTVT.

This chain connects TRBV12-3 or TRBV12-4 to TRBJ2-2, with TRBD2 as a possible D gene (6 bases). This CDR3 is 14 amino acids long. V was clipped by 5 bases and J by 7 bases, with 14 bases between them. The CDR3 DNA sequence: TGTGCCAGCAGTCCCCCCGGGGGTGACGGGGAGCTGTTTTTT. Translation: CASSPPGGDGELFF.

The gene calls are TRBV19 and TRBJ1-1; D gene unclear. With 5 bases removed from V and 6 bases from J, the gap between germline ends came to 10 bases. Germline CDR1 reads LNHDA; CDR2 reads SQIVND (reference sequence). The length of the CDR3 is 12 residues. Here the CDR3 reads CASSDEGSEAFF. The CDR3 DNA follows: TGTGCCAGTAGTGACGAAGGGTCTGAAGCTTTCTTT.

The rearrangement links TRBV27 to TRBJ1-6; D is ambiguous. The CDR3 consists of 14 residues. Germline V CDR1 and CDR2: MNHEY, SMNVEV (reference sequence). The V gene lost 5 bases and the J gene lost 9 bases, with 14 bases spanning the gap. The CDR3 is CASSPGSPGSPLHF. The CDR3 DNA reads TGTGCCAGCAGTCCAGGCTCTCCCGGTTCACCCCTCCACTTT.

The chain combines TRBV7-2 with TRBJ2-5; 9 bases line up with TRBD2. Germline V gene data show CDR1 as SGHTA and CDR2 as FQGNSA. V dropped 4 bases and J dropped 4; count of bases not matched to a gene: 10. This CDR3 is built from 16 residues. The CDR3 DNA reads TGTGCCAGCAGCTACCTCGGACTAGCGATTGGAGAGACCCAGTACTTC. It encodes CASSYLGLAIGETQYF.

V is TRBV30 and J is TRBJ1-2; possible D gene TRBD1, 6 bases. This CDR3 region has 12 residues. The V gene lost 6 bases and the J gene lost 8 bases, with 16 bases spanning the gap. Germline V gene lookup returns CDR1 GTSNPN and CDR2 SVGIG (reference sequence). CDR3 coding DNA: TGTGCCTGCATAATACAGGGTCGCGGCTACACCTTC. It is translated as CACIIQGRGYTF.

Only one count was recorded for this clonotype. The rearrangement links TRBV27 to TRBJ1-5; TRBD1 agrees at 11 bases. Germline V lookup: CDR1 MNHEY, CDR2 SMNVEV (reference sequence). Unmatched junction bases numbered 7, after V lost 5 bases and J lost 1 base. This CDR3 has 17 amino acids. The CDR3 reads CASSPGTGGGSNQPQHF. In DNA form, the CDR3 reads TGTGCCAGCAGTCCGGGGACAGGGGGAGGGAGCAATCAGCCCCAGCATTTT.

The table lists this clonotype with a count of one. This sequence joins TRBV27 and TRBJ2-4, with a tentative D call TRBD2 (5 bases). Trimming shortened V by 5 bases and J by 6 bases, and 20 bases separated the two germline ends. Germline CDR1 MNHEY, CDR2 SMNVEV (reference sequence). There are 16 residues in the CDR3. CDR3 in amino acids: CASSPPRGSEGNIQYF. The CDR3 coding sequence is TGTGCCAGCAGTCCGCCCCGGGGTAGCGAGGGAAACATTCAGTACTTC.

This chain uses TRBV29-1 with TRBJ1-2; tentative D call: TRBD1 (6 bases). The germline CDR1 and CDR2 sequences are SQVTM and ANQGSEA. Trimming left V 3 bases short and J 4 bases short, with 15 bases between. The CDR3 runs to 14 residues. The CDR3 is CSVDRGVNSYGYTF. Here the CDR3 DNA reads TGCAGCGTTGACAGGGGTGTTAACAGCTATGGCTACACCTTC. The variable domain in full, completed from reference TRBV29-1 and TRBJ1-2, reads SAVISQKPSRDICQRGTSLTIQCQVDSQVTMMFWYRQQPGQSLTLIATANQGSEATYESGFVIDKFPISRPNLTFSTLTVSNMSPEDSSIYLCSVDRGVNSYGYTFGSGTRLTVV.

This clonotype has just a few counts. The gene calls are TRBV16 and TRBJ2-7, with D unclear. Trimming stripped 4 bases from V and 4 bases from J, with 5 bases between. Germline-derived CDR1 and CDR2 are KGHSY and FQNENV. This CDR3 is built from 11 residues. This CDR3 reads CASSRGYEQYV. CDR3 coding DNA: TGTGCCAGCAGCCGTGGGTACGAGCAGTACGTC.

This clonotype was seen a few times. This chain uses TRBV4-2 with TRBJ2-5; D is ambiguous. Trimming took off 0 bases at V and 5 bases at J, with 10 bases between the two ends. The CDR3 length is 14 residues. In germline, CDR1 is LGHNA, CDR2 YNFKEQ. The CDR3 bases are TGTGCCAGCAGCCAAGAAGGAACGTGGGAGACCCAGTACTTC. This sequence encodes CASSQEGTWETQYF.

J is TRBJ1-3 and V is TRBV30; D not resolved. The CDR3 is 15 amino acids. CDR1 is GTSNPN and CDR2 is SVGIG in the germline V gene (reference sequence). V lost 5 bases, J lost 0 bases, and 14 bases lay in between. The CDR3 DNA follows: TGTGCCTGGGTGTACCCCAGGAGCTCTGGAAACACCATATATTTT. Translating gives CAWVYPRSSGNTIYF. Full variable domain (remainder filled in from reference TRBV30 and TRBJ1-3): SQTIHQWPATLVQPVGSPLSLECTVEGTSNPNLYWYRQAAGRGLQLLFYSVGIGQISSEVPQNLSASRPQDRQFILSSKKLLLSDSGFYLCAWVYPRSSGNTIYFGEGSWLTVV.

The chain recombines TRBV20-1 with TRBJ2-7; a weak D match, TRBD1 (5 bases). Germline CDR1 DFQATT, CDR2 SNEGSKA (reference sequence). The CDR3 is 14 residues long. With 1 base removed from V and 2 bases from J, the gap between germline ends came to 12 bases. CDR3 in amino acids: CSARVRGMAYEQYF. Written as DNA, the CDR3 is TGCAGTGCTAGAGTAAGGGGTATGGCCTACGAGCAGTACTTC.